The next 21 T cell receptor beta chains were all read from a single sample in a study of blood T cell repertoires in COVID-19. Clones were sequenced by immunoSEQ multiplex PCR, and TCRdb holds only the in-frame ones, with some missing. The table lists 31,000 or so clones, 75% to 90% of them singletons. The sequenced sample was peripheral blood. Every receptor here comes from a human donor in a cohort sampled during active COVID-19.

The chain uses TRBV5-4 and TRBJ2-1; TRBD2 aligns across 8 bases. V gave up 6 bases and J gave up 7 bases; unmatched junction bases: 12. Germline CDR1 SGHNT, CDR2 YYREEE (reference sequence). This CDR3 is built from 15 residues. The CDR3, as DNA: TGTGCCAGCACCCCTAGAATGAGCGGGGGAAATGAGCAGTTCTTC. It is translated as CASTPRMSGGNEQFF.

This clone was seen a single time. The chain combines TRBV2 with TRBJ2-1, with TRBD1 as a possible D gene (6 bases). The CDR3 is made up of 15 amino acids. In germline, CDR1 is SNHLY, CDR2 FYNNEI. Trimming pared 3 bases from V and 4 bases from J, leaving 13 bases between. CDR3 residues: CASSDWQGLYNEQFF. For the CDR3, the DNA is TGTGCCAGCAGTGACTGGCAGGGGCTTTACAATGAGCAGTTCTTC.

The V gene is TRBV11-2, the J gene TRBJ1-4; the match to TRBD1 covers 7 bases. The junction had 6 bases not matched to a gene; V was cut back by 0 bases and J by 8 bases. Germline loops: CDR1 SGHAT, CDR2 FQNNGV. CDR3 length equals 15 residues. As DNA, the CDR3 is TGTGCCAGCAGCTTAGAAAGGGGGCGCGGCGAAAAACTGTTTTTT. As protein: CASSLERGRGEKLFF.

The V and J genes are TRBV29-1 and TRBJ1-3; 10 bases are shared with TRBD1. V lost 8 bases, J lost 11 bases, and 12 bases stayed unmatched. The germline V gene has CDR1 SQVTM and CDR2 ANQGSEA. The CDR3 runs 13 residues. CDR3 nucleotide sequence: TGCAGCAAAGGGGCGGGACAGGGGACCGCCATATATTTT. Its protein is CSKGAGQGTAIYF.

The CDR3, as DNA: TGTGCCAGCAGCCCGGGACAGGGGATCGATGAGCAGTTCTTC. Translating it yields CASSPGQGIDEQFF. This sequence joins TRBV27 and TRBJ2-1; 10 nucleotides agree with TRBD1. The CDR3 length is 14 residues. Losses at the gene ends were 6 bases for V and 8 bases for J; bases not matched to a gene: 7. Germline loops: CDR1 MNHEY, CDR2 SMNVEV (reference sequence).

The chain joins TRBV9 to TRBJ1-1, with 9 bases aligning to TRBD1. V gave up 2 bases and J gave up 8 bases; unmatched junction bases: 10. The CDR3 is 15 residues long. CDR1 is SGDLS and CDR2 is YYNGEE in the germline V gene. The CDR3 here is CASSVALGGQGEAFF. The CDR3 DNA follows: TGTGCCAGCAGCGTCGCCTTGGGGGGACAGGGAGAAGCTTTCTTT.

Here the CDR3 DNA reads TGTGCCAGCACCATTGGGGCCTTAGGGGGCACTGAAGCTTTCTTT. Its protein product is CASTIGALGGTEAFF. The chain uses TRBV5-5 and TRBJ1-1; D possibly corresponds to TRBD1 (6 bases). The length of the CDR3 is 15 residues. CDR1 is SGHKS, CDR2 YYEKEE, per germline (reference sequence). The ends were cut back, 6 bases at V and 4 bases at J, with 19 bases in the middle.

The chain uses TRBV4-1 and TRBJ1-5; 7 bases match TRBD1. The CDR3 has 18 amino acids. V trimming: 1 base; J trimming: 4 bases; junction bases outside the gene matches: 13. Per germline, CDR1 MGHRA and CDR2 YSYEKL. CDR3 residues: CASSQGVTGTVTNQPQHF. The CDR3 DNA is TGCGCCAGCAGCCAAGGTGTTACCGGGACAGTGACGAATCAGCCCCAGCATTTT.

The V gene is TRBV7-9, the J gene TRBJ2-7; 8 positions match TRBD2. J was trimmed by 2 bases and V by 5 bases; bases with no gene match: 5. The CDR3 consists of 14 residues. From germline, CDR1 is SEHNR and CDR2 FQNEAQ (reference sequence). CDR3: CASSPGGVTYEQYF. The CDR3 coding sequence is TGTGCCAGCAGCCCCGGGGGGGTTACCTACGAGCAGTACTTC.

CDR3 sequence (DNA): TGTGCCAGCAGTCCGGGACAGGGCTTTTTCGAGCAGTTCTTC. Amino acids: CASSPGQGFFEQFF. The chain is built from TRBV27 and TRBJ2-1, with TRBD1 identical over 9 bases. V lost 5 bases and J lost 10; bases outside the gene matches: 9. This CDR3 is 14 amino acids long. CDR1 MNHEY and CDR2 SMNVEV come from the germline V gene (reference sequence).

The chain uses TRBV18 and TRBJ1-1; TRBD1 might be the D (5 bases). CDR1 and CDR2 (germline): KGHSH, LQKENI. The CDR3 covers 16 residues. Between the trimmed V and J ends, which lost 4 bases and 1 base, there was a span of 16 bases. CDR3 protein: CASSHRRGIENTEAFF. Written as DNA, the CDR3 is TGTGCCAGCTCACACCGGAGGGGTATTGAGAACACTGAAGCTTTCTTT.

The chain joins TRBV7-2 to TRBJ2-1; 11 bases align to TRBD2. From germline, CDR1 is SGHTA and CDR2 FQGNSA. After removal of 5 bases from V and 10 bases from J, the junction contained 13 bases not matched to a gene. The length of the CDR3 is 16 residues. CDR3 in DNA: TGTGCCAGCAGCCCGCCTAGCGGGAGGCCCCCCGCGGAGCAGTTCTTC. This gives the protein CASSPPSGRPPAEQFF.

The chain is built from TRBV5-1 and TRBJ2-3; 8 bases agree with TRBD1. V gave up 0 bases and J gave up 5 bases; unmatched junction bases: 2. This CDR3 spans 14 amino acids. CDR1 is SGHRS, CDR2 YFSETQ, per germline. The CDR3 spells CASSLAGGLDTQYF. The CDR3 nucleotides are TGCGCCAGCAGCTTGGCAGGGGGCTTAGATACGCAGTATTTT.

This clone came up once. The DNA of the CDR3 is TGTGCCAGCAGTGTTTACCCCCCGGGGAACTGGAACACTGAAGCTTTCTTT. Protein product: CASSVYPPGNWNTEAFF. The rearrangement uses TRBV6-1 and TRBJ1-1; D remains ambiguous. Germline CDR1 MNHNS, CDR2 SASEGT. V lost 4 bases, J lost 1 base, and 19 bases lay in between. This CDR3 region has 17 residues.

This rearrangement joins TRBV29-1 to TRBJ2-7; D may be TRBD2 (6 bases). CDR1 is SQVTM, CDR2 ANQGSEA, per germline. V gave up 7 bases and J gave up 4 bases, with 11 bases separating them. The CDR3 length is 11 residues. The CDR3 region is CSAWGDYEQYF. CDR3 coding DNA: TGCAGCGCCTGGGGGGATTACGAGCAGTACTTC.

The rearrangement joins TRBV6-5 to TRBJ2-7; a possible D gene is TRBD1 (6 bases). The CDR3 runs to 15 residues. Germline assignment: CDR1 MNHEY and CDR2 SVGAGI. The V gene lost 0 bases and the J gene lost 1 base, with 10 bases spanning the gap. This CDR3 reads CASSYSNRASYEQYF. DNA for the CDR3: TGTGCCAGCAGTTACTCGAACAGGGCGTCCTACGAGCAGTACTTC.

This clone occurred a few times. The chain recombines TRBV11-1 with TRBJ1-2; D is perhaps TRBD1 (5 bases). CDR1 and CDR2 from the germline V gene are SGHAT and FQDESV (reference sequence). The CDR3 sequence is 11 residues long. Trimming took off 9 bases at V and 2 bases at J, with 7 bases between the two ends. The CDR3 coding sequence is TGTGCCAGTGGGGGGAACTATGGCTACACCTTC. Translation gives CASGGNYGYTF.

The chain uses TRBV3-1 (or the pseudogene TRBV3-2) and TRBJ2-1; tentative D call: TRBD2 (6 bases). This CDR3 is built from 16 residues. Germline V gene data show CDR1 as LGHDT and CDR2 as YNNKEL (reference sequence). V lost 0 bases and J 4 bases, leaving 13 bases between the germline ends. The CDR3 protein is CASSQDGRGPYNEQFF. CDR3 bases: TGTGCCAGCAGCCAAGATGGGCGGGGACCTTACAATGAGCAGTTCTTC.

The chain carries TRBV2 and TRBJ1-1, with unresolved D. V lost 5 bases, J lost 1 base, and 11 bases lay in between. This CDR3 has 14 amino acids. The germline V gene has CDR1 SNHLY and CDR2 FYNNEI. The CDR3 protein is CASSPGGWNTEAFF. CDR3 DNA: TGTGCCAGCAGTCCAGGAGGGTGGAACACTGAAGCTTTCTTT.

The V and J genes are TRBV28 and TRBJ1-5, with D unresolved. The ends were cut back, 3 bases at V and 2 bases at J, with 11 bases in the middle. CDR3 size: 15 residues. Germline V gene sequence: CDR1 MDHEN, CDR2 SYDVKM. CDR3 protein: CASSLTGKGNQPQHF. The CDR3 nucleotides are TGTGCCAGCAGTTTGACCGGGAAAGGCAATCAGCCCCAGCATTTT.

The gene calls are TRBV6-5 and TRBJ1-4; tentatively, D is TRBD1 (6 bases). Germline CDR1 is MNHEY and CDR2 is SVGAGI. The CDR3 has 14 residues. V shed 6 bases and J shed 5 bases, with 13 bases lying between them. The CDR3 coding sequence is TGTGCCAGCAGGTCAGGACAGAAGAATGAAAAACTGTTTTTT. Its translation: CASRSGQKNEKLFF.